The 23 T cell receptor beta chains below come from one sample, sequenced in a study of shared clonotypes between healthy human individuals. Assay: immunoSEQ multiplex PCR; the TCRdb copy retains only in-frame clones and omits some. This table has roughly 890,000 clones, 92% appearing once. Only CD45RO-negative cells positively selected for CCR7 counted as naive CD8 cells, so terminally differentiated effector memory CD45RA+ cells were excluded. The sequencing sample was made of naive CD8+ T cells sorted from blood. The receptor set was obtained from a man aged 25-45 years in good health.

The CDR3 spells CASSFSLGEKLFF. CDR3 DNA: TGTGCCAGCAGCTTCTCCCTGGGTGAAAAACTGTTTTTT. The chain uses TRBV7-9 and TRBJ1-4; D is undetermined. This CDR3 contains 13 residues. Germline CDR1 reads SEHNR; CDR2 reads FQNEAQ (reference sequence). The germline V and J ends were trimmed by 3 bases and 7 bases, with 9 bases remaining between them. The whole variable domain, filled in from reference TRBV7-9 and TRBJ1-4, reads DTGVSQNPRHKITKRGQNVTFRCDPISEHNRLYWYRQTLGQGPEFLTYFQNEAQLEKSRLLSDRFSAERPKGSFSTLEIQRTEQGDSAMYLCASSFSLGEKLFFGSGTQLSVL.

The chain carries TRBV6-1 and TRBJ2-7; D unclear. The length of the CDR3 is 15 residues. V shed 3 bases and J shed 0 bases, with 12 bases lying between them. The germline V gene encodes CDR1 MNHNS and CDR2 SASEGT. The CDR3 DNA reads TGTGCCAGCAGTGAGCTTGATGTAACCTCCTACGAGCAGTACTTC. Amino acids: CASSELDVTSYEQYF.

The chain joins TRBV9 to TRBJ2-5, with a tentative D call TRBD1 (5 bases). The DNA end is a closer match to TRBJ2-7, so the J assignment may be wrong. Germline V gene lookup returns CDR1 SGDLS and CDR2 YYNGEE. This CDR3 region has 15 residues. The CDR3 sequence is CASSPQPKQQDEQYF. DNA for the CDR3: TGTGCCAGCAGCCCTCAACCGAAACAACAGGACGAGCAGTACTTC.

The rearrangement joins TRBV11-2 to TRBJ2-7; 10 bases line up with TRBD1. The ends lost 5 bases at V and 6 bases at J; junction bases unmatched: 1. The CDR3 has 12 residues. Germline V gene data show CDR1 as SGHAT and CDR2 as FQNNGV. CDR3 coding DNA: TGTGCCAGCAGCGGGGACAGGGGCGAGCAGTACTTC. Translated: CASSGDRGEQYF. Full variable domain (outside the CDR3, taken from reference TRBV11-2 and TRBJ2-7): EAGVAQSPRYKIIEKRQSVAFWCNPISGHATLYWYQQILGQGPKLLIQFQNNGVVDDSQLPKDRFSAERLKGVDSTLKIQPAKLEDSAVYLCASSGDRGEQYFGPGTRLTVT.

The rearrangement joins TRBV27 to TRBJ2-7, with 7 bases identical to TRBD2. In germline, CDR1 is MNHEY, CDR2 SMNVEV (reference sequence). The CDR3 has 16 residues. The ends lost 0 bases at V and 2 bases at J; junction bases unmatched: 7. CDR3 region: CASSLSSGGITYEQYF. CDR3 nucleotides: TGTGCCAGCAGTTTATCTTCGGGGGGAATAACCTACGAGCAGTACTTC.

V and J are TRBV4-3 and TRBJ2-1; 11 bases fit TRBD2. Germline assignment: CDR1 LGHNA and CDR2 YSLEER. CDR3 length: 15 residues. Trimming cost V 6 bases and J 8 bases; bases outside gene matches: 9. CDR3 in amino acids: CASSLDTSGSYEQFF. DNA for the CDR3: TGCGCCAGCAGTCTCGATACTAGCGGGAGCTATGAGCAGTTCTTC.

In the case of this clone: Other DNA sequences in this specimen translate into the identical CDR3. Here the CDR3 DNA reads TGCAGCGTTGAAGATCGGGTATACGAGCAGTACTTC. Translation: CSVEDRVYEQYF. V is TRBV29-1 and J is TRBJ2-7; D uncertain. CDR1 is SQVTM, CDR2 ANQGSEA, per germline. The CDR3 has 12 amino acids. V was trimmed by 0 bases and J by 4 bases, leaving 7 bases between them.

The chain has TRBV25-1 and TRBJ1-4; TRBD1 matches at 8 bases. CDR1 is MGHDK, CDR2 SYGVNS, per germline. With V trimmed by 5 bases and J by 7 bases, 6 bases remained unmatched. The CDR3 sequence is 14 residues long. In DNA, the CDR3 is TGTGCCAGCAGTCGACAGGGGAGTTCTGAAAAACTGTTTTTT. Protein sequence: CASSRQGSSEKLFF.

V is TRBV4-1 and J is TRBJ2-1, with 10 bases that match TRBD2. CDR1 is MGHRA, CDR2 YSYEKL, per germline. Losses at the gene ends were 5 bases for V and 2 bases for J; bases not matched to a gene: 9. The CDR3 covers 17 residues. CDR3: CASSEGPGLATYNEQFF. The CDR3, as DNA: TGCGCCAGCAGCGAAGGGCCGGGACTAGCGACCTACAATGAGCAGTTCTTC.

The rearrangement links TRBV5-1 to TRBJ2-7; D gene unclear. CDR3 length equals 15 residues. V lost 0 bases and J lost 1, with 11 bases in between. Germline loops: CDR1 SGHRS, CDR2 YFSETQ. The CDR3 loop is CASSLGSDFSYEQYF. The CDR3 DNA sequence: TGCGCCAGCAGCTTGGGATCAGATTTTTCCTACGAGCAGTACTTC.

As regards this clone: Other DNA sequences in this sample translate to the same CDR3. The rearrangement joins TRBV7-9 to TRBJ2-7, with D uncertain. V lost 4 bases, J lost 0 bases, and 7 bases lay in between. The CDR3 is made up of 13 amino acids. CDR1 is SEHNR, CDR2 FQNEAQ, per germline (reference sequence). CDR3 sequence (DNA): TGTGCCAGCAGCTCCCCCAGCTCCTACGAGCAGTACTTC. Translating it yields CASSSPSSYEQYF.

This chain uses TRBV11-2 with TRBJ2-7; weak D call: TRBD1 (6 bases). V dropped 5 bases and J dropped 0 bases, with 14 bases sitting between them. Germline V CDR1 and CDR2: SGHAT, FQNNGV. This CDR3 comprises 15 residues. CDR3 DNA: TGTGCCAGCAGCGGGGACACAGTAAGCTCCTACGAGCAGTACTTC. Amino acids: CASSGDTVSSYEQYF.

The CDR3 here is CASSEQGNYGYTF. DNA of the CDR3: TGTGCCAGCAGTGAACAGGGGAACTATGGCTACACCTTC. The rearrangement uses TRBV6-1 and TRBJ1-2; D possibly corresponds to TRBD1 (6 bases). Germline V gene sequence: CDR1 MNHNS, CDR2 SASEGT. CDR3 size: 13 residues. The V gene lost 2 bases and the J gene lost 2 bases, with 6 bases spanning the gap.

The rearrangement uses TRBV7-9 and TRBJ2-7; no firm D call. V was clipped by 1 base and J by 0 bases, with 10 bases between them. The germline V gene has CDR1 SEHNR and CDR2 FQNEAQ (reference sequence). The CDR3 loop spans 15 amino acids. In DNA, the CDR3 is TGTGCCAGCAGCTTAGTCCCAGGACCCTCCTACGAGCAGTACTTC. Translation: CASSLVPGPSYEQYF.

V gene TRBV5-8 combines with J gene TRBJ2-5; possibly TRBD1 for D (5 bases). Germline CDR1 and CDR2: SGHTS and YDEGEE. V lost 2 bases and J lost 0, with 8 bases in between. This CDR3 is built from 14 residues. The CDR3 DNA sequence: TGTGCCAGCAGCTTCGGCAGGGACCAAGAGACCCAGTACTTC. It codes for CASSFGRDQETQYF.

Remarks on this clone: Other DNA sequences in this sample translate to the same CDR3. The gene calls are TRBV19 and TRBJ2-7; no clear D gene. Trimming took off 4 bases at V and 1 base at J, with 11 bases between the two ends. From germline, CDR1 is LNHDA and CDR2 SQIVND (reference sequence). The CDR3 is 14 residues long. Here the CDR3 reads CASSSTGASYEQYF. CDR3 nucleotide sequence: TGTGCCAGTAGTAGTACGGGTGCATCCTACGAGCAGTACTTC.

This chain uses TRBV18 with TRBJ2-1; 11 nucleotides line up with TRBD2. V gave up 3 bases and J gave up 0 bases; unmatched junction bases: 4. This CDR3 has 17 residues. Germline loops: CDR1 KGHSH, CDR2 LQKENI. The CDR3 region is CASSPGTSGSSYNEQFF. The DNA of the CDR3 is TGTGCCAGCTCACCGGGGACTAGCGGTAGCTCCTACAATGAGCAGTTCTTC.

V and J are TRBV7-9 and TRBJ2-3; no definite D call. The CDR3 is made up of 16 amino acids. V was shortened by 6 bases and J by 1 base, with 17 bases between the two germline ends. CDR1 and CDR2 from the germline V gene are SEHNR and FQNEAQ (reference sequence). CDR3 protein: CASRPQPQRGTDTQYF. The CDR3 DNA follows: TGTGCCAGCAGGCCCCAGCCGCAAAGGGGCACAGATACGCAGTATTTT.

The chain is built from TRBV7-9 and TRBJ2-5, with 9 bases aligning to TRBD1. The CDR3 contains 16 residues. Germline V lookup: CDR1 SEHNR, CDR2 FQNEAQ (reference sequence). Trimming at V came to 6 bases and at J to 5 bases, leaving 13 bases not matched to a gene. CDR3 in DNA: TGTGCCAGCAGACCTCCTGCCGGGACAGGGATCGAGACCCAGTACTTC. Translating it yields CASRPPAGTGIETQYF. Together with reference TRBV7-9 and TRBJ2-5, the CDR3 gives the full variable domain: DTGVSQNPRHKITKRGQNVTFRCDPISEHNRLYWYRQTLGQGPEFLTYFQNEAQLEKSRLLSDRFSAERPKGSFSTLEIQRTEQGDSAMYLCASRPPAGTGIETQYFGPGTRLLVL.

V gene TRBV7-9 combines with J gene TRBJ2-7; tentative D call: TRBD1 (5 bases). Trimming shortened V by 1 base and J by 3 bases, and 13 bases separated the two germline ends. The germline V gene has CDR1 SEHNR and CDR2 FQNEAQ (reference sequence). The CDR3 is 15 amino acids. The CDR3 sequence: CASSLGLGVLYEQYF. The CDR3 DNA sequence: TGTGCCAGCAGCTTAGGATTAGGGGTCCTCTACGAGCAGTACTTC.

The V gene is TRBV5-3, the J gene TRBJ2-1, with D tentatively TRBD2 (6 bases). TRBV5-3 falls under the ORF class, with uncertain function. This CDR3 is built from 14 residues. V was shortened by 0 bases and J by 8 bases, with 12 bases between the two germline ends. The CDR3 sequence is CARSLGEERDEQFF. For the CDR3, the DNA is TGTGCCAGAAGCTTGGGGGAAGAGCGGGATGAGCAGTTCTTC.

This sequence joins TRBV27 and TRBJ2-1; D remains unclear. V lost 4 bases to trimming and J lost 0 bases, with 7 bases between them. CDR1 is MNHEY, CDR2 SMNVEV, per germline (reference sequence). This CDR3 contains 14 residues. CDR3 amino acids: CASSWLNSYNEQFF. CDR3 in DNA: TGTGCCAGCAGTTGGTTGAACTCCTACAATGAGCAGTTCTTC.

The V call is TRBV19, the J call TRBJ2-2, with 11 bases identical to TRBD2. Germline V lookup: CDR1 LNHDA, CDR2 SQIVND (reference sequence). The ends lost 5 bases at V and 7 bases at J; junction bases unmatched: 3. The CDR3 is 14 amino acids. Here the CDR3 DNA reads TGTGCCAGTAGTTTAGCGGGAGGGCACGGGGAGCTGTTTTTT. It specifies CASSLAGGHGELFF.